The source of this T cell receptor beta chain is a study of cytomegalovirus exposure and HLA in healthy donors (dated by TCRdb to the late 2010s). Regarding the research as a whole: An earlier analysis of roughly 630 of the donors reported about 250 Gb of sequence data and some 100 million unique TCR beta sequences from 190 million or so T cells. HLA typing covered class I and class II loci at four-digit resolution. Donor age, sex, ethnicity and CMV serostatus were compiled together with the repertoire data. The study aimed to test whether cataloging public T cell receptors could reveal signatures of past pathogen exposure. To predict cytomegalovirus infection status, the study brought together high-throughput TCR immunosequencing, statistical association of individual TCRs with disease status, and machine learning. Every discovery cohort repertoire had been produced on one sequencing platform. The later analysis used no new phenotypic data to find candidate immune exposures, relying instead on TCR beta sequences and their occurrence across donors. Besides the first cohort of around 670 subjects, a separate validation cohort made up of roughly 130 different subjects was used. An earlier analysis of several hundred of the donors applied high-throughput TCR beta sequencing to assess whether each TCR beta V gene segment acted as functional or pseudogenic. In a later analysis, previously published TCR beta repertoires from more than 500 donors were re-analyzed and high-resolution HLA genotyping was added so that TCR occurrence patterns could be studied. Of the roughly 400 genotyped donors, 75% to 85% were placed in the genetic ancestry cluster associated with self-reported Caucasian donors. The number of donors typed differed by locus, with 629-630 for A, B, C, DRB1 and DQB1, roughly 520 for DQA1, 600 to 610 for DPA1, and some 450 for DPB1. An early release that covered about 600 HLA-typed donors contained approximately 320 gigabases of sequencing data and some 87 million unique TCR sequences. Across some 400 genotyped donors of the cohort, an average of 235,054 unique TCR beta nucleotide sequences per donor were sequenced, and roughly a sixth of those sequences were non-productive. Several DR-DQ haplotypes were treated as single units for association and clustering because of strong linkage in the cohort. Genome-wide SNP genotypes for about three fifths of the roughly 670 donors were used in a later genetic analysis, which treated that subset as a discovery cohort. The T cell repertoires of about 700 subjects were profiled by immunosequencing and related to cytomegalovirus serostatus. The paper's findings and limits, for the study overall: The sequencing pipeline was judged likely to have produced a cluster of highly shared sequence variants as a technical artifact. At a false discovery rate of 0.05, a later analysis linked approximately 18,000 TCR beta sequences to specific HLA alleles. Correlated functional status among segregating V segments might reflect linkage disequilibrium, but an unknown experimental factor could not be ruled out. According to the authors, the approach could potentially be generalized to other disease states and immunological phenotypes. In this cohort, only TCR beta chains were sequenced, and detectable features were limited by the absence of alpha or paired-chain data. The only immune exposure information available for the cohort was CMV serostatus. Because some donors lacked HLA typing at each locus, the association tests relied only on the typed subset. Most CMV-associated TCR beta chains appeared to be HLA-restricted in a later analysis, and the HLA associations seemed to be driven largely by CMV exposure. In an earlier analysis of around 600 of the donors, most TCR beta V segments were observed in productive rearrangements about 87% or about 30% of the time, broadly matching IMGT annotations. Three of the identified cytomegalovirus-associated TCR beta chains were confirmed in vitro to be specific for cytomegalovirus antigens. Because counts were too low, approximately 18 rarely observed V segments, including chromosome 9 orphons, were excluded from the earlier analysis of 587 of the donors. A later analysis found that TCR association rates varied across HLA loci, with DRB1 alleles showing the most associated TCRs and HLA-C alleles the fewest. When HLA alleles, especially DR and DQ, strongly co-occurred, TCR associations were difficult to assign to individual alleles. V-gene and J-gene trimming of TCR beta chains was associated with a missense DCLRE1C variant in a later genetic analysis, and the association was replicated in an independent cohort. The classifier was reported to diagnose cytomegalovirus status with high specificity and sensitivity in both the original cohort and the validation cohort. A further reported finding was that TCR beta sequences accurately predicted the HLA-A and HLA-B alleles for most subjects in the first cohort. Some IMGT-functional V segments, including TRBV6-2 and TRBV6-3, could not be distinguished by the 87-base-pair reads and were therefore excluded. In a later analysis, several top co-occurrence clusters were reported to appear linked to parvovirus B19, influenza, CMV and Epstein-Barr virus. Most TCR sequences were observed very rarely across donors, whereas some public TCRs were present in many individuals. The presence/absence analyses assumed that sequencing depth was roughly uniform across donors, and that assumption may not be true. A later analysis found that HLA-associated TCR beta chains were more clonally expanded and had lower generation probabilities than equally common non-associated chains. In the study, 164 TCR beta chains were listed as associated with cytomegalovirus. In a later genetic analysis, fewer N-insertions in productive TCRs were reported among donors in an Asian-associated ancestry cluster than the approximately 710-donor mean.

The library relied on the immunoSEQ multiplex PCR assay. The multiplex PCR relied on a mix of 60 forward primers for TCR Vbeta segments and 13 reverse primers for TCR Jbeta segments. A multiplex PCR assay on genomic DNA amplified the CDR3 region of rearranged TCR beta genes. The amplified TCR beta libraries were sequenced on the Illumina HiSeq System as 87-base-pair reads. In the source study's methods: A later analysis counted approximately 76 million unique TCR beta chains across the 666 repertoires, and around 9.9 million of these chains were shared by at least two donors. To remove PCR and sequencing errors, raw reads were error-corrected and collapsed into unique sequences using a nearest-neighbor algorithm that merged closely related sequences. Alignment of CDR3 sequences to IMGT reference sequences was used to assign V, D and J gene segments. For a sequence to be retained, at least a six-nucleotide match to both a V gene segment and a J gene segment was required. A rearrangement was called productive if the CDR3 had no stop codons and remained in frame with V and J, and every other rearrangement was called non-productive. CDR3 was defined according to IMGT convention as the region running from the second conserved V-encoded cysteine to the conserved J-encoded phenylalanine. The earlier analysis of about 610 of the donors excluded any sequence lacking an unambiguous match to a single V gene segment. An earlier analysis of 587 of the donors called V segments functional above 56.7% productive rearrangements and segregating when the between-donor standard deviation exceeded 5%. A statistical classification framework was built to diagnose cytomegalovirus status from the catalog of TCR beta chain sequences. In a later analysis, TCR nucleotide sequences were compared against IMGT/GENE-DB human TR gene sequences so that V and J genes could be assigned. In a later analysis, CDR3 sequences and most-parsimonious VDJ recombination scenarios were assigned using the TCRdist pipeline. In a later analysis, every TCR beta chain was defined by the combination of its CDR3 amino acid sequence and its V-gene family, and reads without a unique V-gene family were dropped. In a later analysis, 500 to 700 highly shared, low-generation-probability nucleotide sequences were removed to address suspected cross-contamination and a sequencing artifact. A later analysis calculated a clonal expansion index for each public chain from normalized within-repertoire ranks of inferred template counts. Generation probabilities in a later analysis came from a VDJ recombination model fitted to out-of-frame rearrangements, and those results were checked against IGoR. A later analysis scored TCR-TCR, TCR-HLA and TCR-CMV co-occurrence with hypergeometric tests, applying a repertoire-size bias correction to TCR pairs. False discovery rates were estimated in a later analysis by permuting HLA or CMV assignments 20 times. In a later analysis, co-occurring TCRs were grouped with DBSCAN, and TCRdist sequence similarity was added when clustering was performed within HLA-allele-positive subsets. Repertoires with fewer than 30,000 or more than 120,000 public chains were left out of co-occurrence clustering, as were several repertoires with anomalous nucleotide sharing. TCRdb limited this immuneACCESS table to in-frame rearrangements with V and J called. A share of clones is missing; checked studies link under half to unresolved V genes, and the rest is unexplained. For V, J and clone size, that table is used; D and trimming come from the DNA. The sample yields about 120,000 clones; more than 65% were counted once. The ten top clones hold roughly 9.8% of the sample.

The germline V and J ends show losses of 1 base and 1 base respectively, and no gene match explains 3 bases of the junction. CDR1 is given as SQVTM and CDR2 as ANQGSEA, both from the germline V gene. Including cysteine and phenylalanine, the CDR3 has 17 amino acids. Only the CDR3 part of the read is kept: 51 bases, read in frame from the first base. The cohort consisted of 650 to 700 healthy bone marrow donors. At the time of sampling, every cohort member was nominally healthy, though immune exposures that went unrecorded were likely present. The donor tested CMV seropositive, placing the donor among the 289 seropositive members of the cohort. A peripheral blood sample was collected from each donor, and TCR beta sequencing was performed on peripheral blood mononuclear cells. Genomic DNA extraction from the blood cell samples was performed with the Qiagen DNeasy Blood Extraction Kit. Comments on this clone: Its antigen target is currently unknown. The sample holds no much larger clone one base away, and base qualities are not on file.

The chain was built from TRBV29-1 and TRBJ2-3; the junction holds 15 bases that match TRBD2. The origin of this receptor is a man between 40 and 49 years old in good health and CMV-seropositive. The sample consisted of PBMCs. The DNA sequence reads TGCAGCGTTGAAGGGACTAGCGGGGGGGCCGGCACAGATACGCAGTATTTT. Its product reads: CSVEGTSGGAGTDTQYF.